The next 21 T cell receptor beta chains were all read from a single sample in a study of radiotherapy plus CTLA-4 blockade in lung cancer. Assay used: immunoSEQ multiplex PCR; TCRdb lists only in-frame clones, some missing. Of 70,000 to 95,000 clones listed, around 86% are singletons. Sample: peripheral blood, taken from a patient treated with radiotherapy plus ipilimumab. The source is a human donor with non-small cell lung cancer that progressed on radiotherapy plus ipilimumab.

The rearrangement joins TRBV5-8 to TRBJ2-7; no clear D gene. V lost 2 bases and J 0 bases, leaving 6 bases between the germline ends. Germline CDR1 is SGHTS and CDR2 is YDEGEE. The CDR3 has 13 amino acids. CDR3 sequence: CASSFLGSYEQYF. In DNA, the CDR3 is TGTGCCAGCAGCTTTCTAGGCTCCTACGAGCAGTACTTC.

The chain combines TRBV5-1 with TRBJ1-6, with a tentative D call TRBD1 (6 bases). Germline CDR1 reads SGHRS; CDR2 reads YFSETQ. Between the trimmed V and J ends, which lost 0 bases and 8 bases, there was a span of 12 bases. CDR3 length: 15 amino acids. CDR3 protein: CASSLVGGADSPLHF. The CDR3 nucleotides read TGCGCCAGCAGCTTGGTCGGGGGCGCGGATTCACCCCTCCACTTT.

J is TRBJ1-1 and V is TRBV7-8; the D is unclear. The length of the CDR3 is 14 residues. Deletions cut 1 base from V and 0 bases from J, with 6 bases between. Germline V lookup: CDR1 SGHVS, CDR2 FQNEAQ. Written as DNA, the CDR3 is TGTGCCAGCAGCTTAGGTAGTCTGAACACTGAAGCTTTCTTT. It encodes CASSLGSLNTEAFF.

The rearrangement uses TRBV5-8 and TRBJ2-3; 12 bases are a match to TRBD2. The germline V gene has CDR1 SGHTS and CDR2 YDEGEE. V lost 3 bases and J lost 5; bases outside the gene matches: 10. CDR3 length equals 17 residues. CDR3 bases: TGTGCCAGCAGCTGGAAGGCTAGCGGGGGGGTGGAAGATACGCAGTATTTT. This encodes CASSWKASGGVEDTQYF. Using reference TRBV5-8 and TRBJ2-3 for the parts outside the CDR3, the full variable domain is EAGVTQSPTHLIKTRGQQATLRCSPISGHTSVYWYQQALGLGLQFLLWYDEGEERNRGNFPPRFSGRQFPNYSSELNVNALELEDSALYLCASSWKASGGVEDTQYFGPGTRLTVL.

The chain combines TRBV19 with TRBJ2-7, with D perhaps matching TRBD2 (6 bases). V lost 7 bases and J 1 base, leaving 11 bases between the germline ends. CDR3 length: 13 residues. The V gene's germline CDR1 is LNHDA and CDR2 SQIVND (reference sequence). The CDR3 DNA follows: TGTGCCAGTACCCCTAGCGCATCCTACGAGCAGTACTTC. Encoded protein: CASTPSASYEQYF.

The rearrangement uses TRBV7-6 and TRBJ1-6, with 9 bases fitting TRBD1. Germline CDR1 SGHVS, CDR2 FNYEAQ. The CDR3 runs 16 residues. After removal of 2 bases from V and 10 bases from J, the junction contained 9 bases not matched to a gene. CDR3 in DNA: TGTGCCAGCAGCTTATCACGACAGGGGGTTTACTCACCCCTCCACTTT. This encodes CASSLSRQGVYSPLHF.

The chain uses TRBV7-2 and TRBJ1-1; no clear D. CDR1 is SGHTA, CDR2 FQGNSA, per germline. The CDR3 totals 14 residues. V was cut by 0 bases and J by 0 bases, with 5 bases left in between. CDR3 residues: CASSLAGMNTEAFF. CDR3 sequence (DNA): TGTGCCAGCAGCTTAGCCGGTATGAACACTGAAGCTTTCTTT.

The chain has TRBV6-1 and TRBJ2-1, with 8 nucleotides matching TRBD1. This CDR3 comprises 14 residues. Germline CDR1 reads MNHNS; CDR2 reads SASEGT. The V gene end was trimmed by 7 bases and the J gene end by 6 bases; junction bases not matched to a gene: 8. CDR3 nucleotide sequence: TGTGCCAGCACCCTGGACAGGGCCACCAATGAGCAGTTCTTC. Translating gives CASTLDRATNEQFF.

The rearrangement links TRBV19 to TRBJ1-2, with a tentative D call TRBD1 (6 bases). The CDR3 has 15 residues. Germline-derived CDR1 and CDR2 are LNHDA and SQIVND (reference sequence). V lost 2 bases and J 0 bases, leaving 10 bases between the germline ends. CDR3 loop: CASSIRDTTNYGYTF. CDR3 nucleotide sequence: TGTGCCAGTAGTATAAGGGACACTACTAACTATGGCTACACCTTC.

The chain carries TRBV6-6 and TRBJ1-1, with TRBD1 as a possible D gene (6 bases). V was pared by 6 bases and J by 4 bases, with 15 bases between. Germline CDR1 is MNHNY and CDR2 is SVGAGI (reference sequence). The CDR3 has 14 amino acids. This chain's CDR3 is CASRPGGGGTEAFF. The CDR3 bases are TGTGCCAGCAGGCCCGGGGGAGGGGGCACTGAAGCTTTCTTT.

J is TRBJ1-2 and V is TRBV13; no definite D call. This CDR3 comprises 15 residues. V was clipped by 7 bases and J by 1 base, with 16 bases between them. CDR1 and CDR2 (germline): PRHDT, FYEKMQ (reference sequence). This chain's CDR3 is CASNRGTTNNYGYTF. CDR3 in DNA: TGTGCCAGCAACCGAGGAACAACTAATAACTATGGCTACACCTTC.

The chain couples TRBV5-4 to TRBJ2-7; 10 bases match TRBD2. V lost 4 bases to trimming and J lost 0 bases; unmatched junction nucleotides: 4. The CDR3 spans 15 residues. Germline V lookup: CDR1 SGHNT, CDR2 YYREEE (reference sequence). The CDR3 nucleotides read TGTGCCAGCAGCCCCAGCGGGGGGGTCTCCTACGAGCAGTACTTC. Amino acids: CASSPSGGVSYEQYF.

The chain couples TRBV30 to TRBJ1-6; D is undetermined. The V gene's germline CDR1 is GTSNPN and CDR2 SVGIG (reference sequence). Trimming removed 4 bases from V and 7 bases from J, with 5 bases in between. The CDR3 is made up of 11 amino acids. The CDR3 reads CAWTENSPLHF. DNA of the CDR3: TGTGCCTGGACAGAGAATTCACCCCTCCACTTT.

The chain joins TRBV11-2 to TRBJ1-6; 9 bases are shared with TRBD1. CDR1 and CDR2 from the germline V gene are SGHAT and FQNNGV. J gave up 14 bases and V 2 bases, and 13 bases lay outside the gene matches. The CDR3 sequence is 16 residues long. CDR3 sequence (DNA): TGTGCCAGCAGCTTAAATACAGGGGGCGAATTGACGGCCCTCCACTTT. This gives the protein CASSLNTGGELTALHF.

A few counts support this clone. The chain employs TRBV7-2 and TRBJ2-5; TRBD2 agrees at 9 bases. Germline CDR1 reads SGHTA; CDR2 reads FQGNSA. The ends lost 8 bases at V and 5 bases at J; junction bases unmatched: 12. The CDR3 sequence is 15 residues long. For the CDR3, the DNA is TGTGCCAGCGCTCGGGGGGGACTAGCTAGGGAGACCCAGTACTTC. This codes for CASARGGLARETQYF.

The J gene is TRBJ2-4, the V gene TRBV19, with TRBD1 as a possible D gene (8 bases). V was cut by 8 bases and J by 0 bases, with 26 bases left in between. The CDR3 loop spans 19 amino acids. Germline-derived CDR1 and CDR2 are LNHDA and SQIVND (reference sequence). Written as DNA, the CDR3 is TGTGCCAGTTCCCCGCAGGGGGCCCGAGCGGGAATAGCCAAAAACATTCAGTACTTC. Protein product: CASSPQGARAGIAKNIQYF.

The CDR3 DNA reads as TGTGCCAGCAGTGGGACAGGGATTACTGGGGCCAACGTCCTGACTTTC. Protein product: CASSGTGITGANVLTF. The chain combines TRBV28 with TRBJ2-6; TRBD1 aligns across 9 bases. V lost 5 bases, J lost 2 bases, and 4 bases stayed unmatched. Germline V gene lookup returns CDR1 MDHEN and CDR2 SYDVKM. This CDR3 is 16 amino acids long.

This rearrangement joins TRBV6-1 to TRBJ1-1; 7 bases line up with TRBD1. The J segment lost 7 bases and the V segment lost 6 bases, leaving 2 bases of the junction unmatched. The CDR3 totals 11 residues. Germline values: CDR1 MNHNS, CDR2 SASEGT. CDR3 in amino acids: CASRGQREAFF. The DNA of the CDR3 is TGTGCCAGCAGGGGACAGCGTGAAGCTTTCTTT.

This clone was picked up a small number of times. The chain joins TRBV14 to TRBJ2-7, with 7 bases that match TRBD2. Germline V gene sequence: CDR1 SGHDN, CDR2 FVKESK. J lost 9 bases, V lost 2 bases, and 7 bases had no gene match. This CDR3 comprises 13 residues. CDR3 amino acids: CASSQSPGGRQYF. In nucleotides, the CDR3 is TGTGCCAGCAGCCAAAGTCCGGGGGGAAGGCAGTACTTC.

This chain connects TRBV25-1 to TRBJ1-6, with D hard to call. Germline V gene sequence: CDR1 MGHDK, CDR2 SYGVNS. This CDR3 comprises 12 residues. The V end lost 2 bases, the J end lost 10 bases, and 6 bases lay between the germline ends. DNA for the CDR3: TGTGCCAGCAGTGAAGGGAACTCACCCCTCCACTTT. Translating gives CASSEGNSPLHF.

The chain carries TRBV21-1 and TRBJ1-3. TRBV21-1 is a documented pseudogene. The CDR3 is 14 residues long. The CDR3 DNA follows: TGTGCCAGCAGCGTGGGGGGGGGTGGAAACACCATATATTTT. Amino acid sequence: CASSVGGGGNTIYF.